The TCR beta chain described here comes from a study of OX40 agonist ivuxolimab in advanced cancers. In the study overall: Ivuxolimab, which targeted the costimulatory receptor OX40 (CD134), was an agonistic, fully human IgG2 monoclonal antibody. Intravenous ivuxolimab was administered to patients every 2 weeks at six dose levels: 0.01, 0.1, 0.3, 1.5, 3 and 10 mg/kg. Of the roughly 51 patients in dose escalation, about 20 had hepatocellular carcinoma, some 15 had melanoma, 9 had renal cell carcinoma and 9 had head and neck cancer. In the dose-escalation cohort, over 65% of patients were male, and the mean age was around 60 years, with a range of about 23 to 80. Patients were allowed to have had prior anti-PD-1, anti-PD-L1 or anti-CTLA-4 therapy, and approximately 40% of the dose-escalation patients had been treated with checkpoint inhibitors. Partial responses were achieved by three dose-escalation patients, of whom one had hepatocellular carcinoma and two had cutaneous melanoma. The point of sequencing TCRbeta in the periphery was to test whether ivuxolimab changed TCR sequence diversity and drove clonal T-cell expansion. The paper reports the monotherapy dose-escalation portion (N ≈ 52 patients) of the phase I ivuxolimab trial. Points the paper makes about the study in general: Low levels of normalized T-cell clonal expansion were also seen in some patients who did not respond. Partial responders in the 0.1-3.0 mg/kg groups had among the lowest normalized peripheral clonal expansion, especially among CD8+ T cells. After ivuxolimab, more expanded clones were found on average in CD8+ T cells than in CD4+ T cells. At doses of 0.1 to 3.0 mg/kg, clonal expansion of both CD4+ and CD8+ T cells in blood was seen between baseline and week 6. Antigen specificity was not determined for the clonally expanded peripheral T cells.

Comments on this clone: Its recognized antigen is unknown. The conserved phenylalanine or tryptophan is not found at the CDR3 terminus, so this likely reflects a read error.

To sequence the TCRbeta CDR3 region, genomic DNA was isolated from the sorted cells. The immunoSEQ Assay was used to sequence the TCRbeta CDR3 regions. The table was pulled from immuneACCESS by TCRdb, which kept in-frame rearrangements only. Such tables lose some clones; where checked, under half of the loss comes from unresolved V genes, and the rest has no known cause. The sample records around 75,000 clones, around nine tenths of which are singletons. The ten biggest clones cover approximately 2.4% of the sample. Ends included, the CDR3 has 13 residues. Of all the DNA, just the CDR3 is kept, 39 bases in frame from base 1. The germline V gene encodes CDR1 SNHLY and CDR2 FYNNEI. V is pared back by 5 bases and J by 4 bases, with 11 bases lying between the germline termini. Patients with a history of autoimmune disease or receiving systemic immunosuppression were excluded from the trial. Peripheral blood for TCR sequencing was collected from all dose cohorts at baseline, on cycle 4 day 1, and on cycle 7 day 1. The samples were taken from a phase I, first-in-human, multicenter, open-label dose-escalation trial of ivuxolimab. Adults with locally advanced or metastatic melanoma, renal cell carcinoma, hepatocellular carcinoma or head and neck squamous cell carcinoma were enrolled in the trial. Before TCR sequencing, CD4+ and CD8+ T cells were separately sorted from peripheral blood.

The TCR sequence derives from an adult with an advanced solid tumor such as melanoma, head and neck, liver or kidney cancer. The rearrangement joined TRBV2 to TRBJ1-2; the D region possibly corresponds to TRBD1 (6 bases align). Sequencing used CD4+ or CD8+ T cells sorted from blood, obtained in a trial of the OX40 agonist ivuxolimab. CDR3 region: CASSSGQTYGYTS. The nucleotide sequence is given as TGTGCCAGCAGTTCAGGACAGACCTATGGCTACACCTCC.